Listed below are T cell receptor beta chains from one sample, sequenced in a study of shared clonotypes between healthy human individuals. Method: immunoSEQ multiplex PCR; TCRdb's copy keeps in-frame clones and lacks some. The sample includes about 2.3 million clones, more than 80% of them seen just once. The specimen was naive CD4+ T cells from PBMCs. These receptors were taken from a man younger than 35 in good health. Some clones in this sample may be carry-over from other donors' samples. The CDR3 runs from the conserved cysteine through the conserved F or W. The D gene is left open where the match is weak. Some rows have no size entry. The others give once, few or many, or a class for an expanded clone.

TRBJ2-3 TRBD1 TRBV9 - CASSVNDRGPDTQYF TGTGCCAGCAGCGTAAACGACAGGGGCCCAGATACGCAGTATTTT
TRBJ2-5 TRBD2 TRBV5-1 - CASSSGGVTYQETQYF TGCGCCAGCAGCTCCGGGGGGGTCACGTACCAAGAGACCCAGTACTTC
TRBJ1-4 - TRBV11-2 - CASSHRVLNEKLFF TGTGCCAGCAGCCACCGAGTACTTAATGAAAAACTGTTTTTT
TRBJ2-3 - TRBV18 - CASSPTGTSTDTQYF TGTGCCAGCTCACCAACCGGGACTAGCACAGATACGCAGTATTTT
TRBJ2-7 TRBD1 TRBV11-2 - CASSLDRAEQYF TGTGCCAGCAGCCTCGACAGGGCCGAGCAGTACTTC
TRBJ2-1 - TRBV25-1 - CASSETQGLSSYNEQFF TGTGCCAGCAGTGAAACACAGGGCTTAAGCTCCTACAATGAGCAGTTCTTC
TRBJ1-3 - TRBV9 - CASSVISSGNTIYF TGTGCCAGCAGCGTAATTAGCTCTGGAAACACCATATATTTT
TRBJ1-2 TRBD1 TRBV7-2 - CASSGGQVSNRGYTF TGTGCCAGCAGCGGAGGACAGGTTTCTAATCGGGGCTACACCTTC
TRBJ2-2 TRBD1 TRBV28 - CASTPDRGATGELFF TGTGCCAGCACCCCCGACAGGGGGGCGACCGGGGAGCTGTTTTTT
TRBJ2-7 TRBD1 TRBV18 - CASSQGQLSYEQYF TGTGCCAGCTCACAGGGACAGCTTTCCTACGAGCAGTACTTC
TRBJ1-3 - TRBV28 - CASSEDGTSGNTIYF TGTGCCAGCAGTGAAGACGGGACCTCTGGAAACACCATATATTTT
TRBJ2-1 TRBD2 TRBV9 - CASSVAGAYNEQFF TGTGCCAGCAGCGTTGCGGGAGCCTACAATGAGCAGTTCTTC
TRBJ2-7 - TRBV27 - CASSSVRGNFYEQYF TGTGCCAGCAGTTCCGTGAGGGGGAATTTCTACGAGCAGTACTTC
TRBJ1-2 - TRBV2 - CASSVTGPSVYTF TGTGCCAGCAGTGTAACGGGACCCTCGGTCTACACCTTC
TRBJ1-5 TRBD1 TRBV18 few CASSPLGGGNQPQHF TGTGCCAGCTCACCTTTAGGGGGCGGAAATCAGCCCCAGCATTTT
TRBJ1-1 - TRBV6-5 - CASSYGQMNTEAFF TGTGCCAGCAGTTACGGACAGATGAACACTGAAGCTTTCTTT
TRBJ1-2 - TRBV29-1 - CSVARSGGYTF TGCAGCGTGGCTCGCTCGGGGGGCTACACCTTC